The 2 T cell receptor beta chains below come from one sample, sequenced in a study of early T cells in non-severe SARS-CoV-2 infection. TCRdb processed the 5' RACE reads anew with MiXCR; each CDR3 protein has one entry. There are about 99,000 distinct CDR3 sequences in the sample; roughly 15% occur only once, and roughly 1.2% lies in the top ten. The specimen sequenced was whole blood. The receptor set was obtained from an adult who was a healthcare worker with PCR-confirmed SARS-CoV-2 infection or an uninfected control (not recorded which).

This clonotype came up a few times. V and J are TRBV7-2 and TRBJ1-1, with D maybe TRBD1 (5 bases). This CDR3 has 19 amino acids. V was pared by 2 bases and J by 5 bases, with 27 bases between. Germline-derived CDR1 and CDR2 are SGHTA and FQGNSA. The CDR3 sequence: CASSLWAAGYTAGETEAFF. CDR3 DNA sequence: TGTGCCAGCAGCTTATGGGCCGCAGGGTATACAGCTGGAGAGACTGAAGCTTTCTTT. Full variable domain (rest looked up from reference TRBV7-2 and TRBJ1-1): GAGVSQSPSNKVTEKGKDVELRCDPISGHTALYWYRQSLGQGLEFLIYFQGNSAPDKSGLPSDRFSAERTGGSVSTLTIQRTQQEDSAVYLCASSLWAAGYTAGETEAFFGQGTRLTVV.

The V and J genes are TRBV7-2 and TRBJ2-7, with D unresolved. This CDR3 spans 12 amino acids. V was trimmed by 0 bases and J by 4 bases, leaving 4 bases between them. Per germline, CDR1 SGHTA and CDR2 FQGNSA. CDR3 DNA sequence: TGTGCCAGCAGCTTAGCGCTGTACGAGCAGTACTTC. Translating gives CASSLALYEQYF. The whole variable domain, remainder taken from reference TRBV7-2 and TRBJ2-7, is GAGVSQSPSNKVTEKGKDVELRCDPISGHTALYWYRQSLGQGLEFLIYFQGNSAPDKSGLPSDRFSAERTGGSVSTLTIQRTQQEDSAVYLCASSLALYEQYFGPGTRLTVT.